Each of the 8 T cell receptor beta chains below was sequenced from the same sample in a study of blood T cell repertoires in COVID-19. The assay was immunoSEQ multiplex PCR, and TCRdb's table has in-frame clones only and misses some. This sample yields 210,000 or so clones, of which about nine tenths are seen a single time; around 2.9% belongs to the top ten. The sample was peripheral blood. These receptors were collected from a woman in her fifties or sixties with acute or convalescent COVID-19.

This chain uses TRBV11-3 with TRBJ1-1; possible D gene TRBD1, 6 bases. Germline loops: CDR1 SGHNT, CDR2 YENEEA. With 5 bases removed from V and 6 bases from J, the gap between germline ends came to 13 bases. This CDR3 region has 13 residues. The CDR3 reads CASSKVQGSEAFF. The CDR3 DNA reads TGTGCCAGCAGCAAGGTGCAGGGGTCTGAAGCTTTCTTT.

The CDR3 DNA sequence: TGTGCCAGCAGCTTAGCGGGTGGACAGGGGATTGGCGGGAAAAACATTCAGTACTTC. The encoded protein is CASSLAGGQGIGGKNIQYF. The chain recombines TRBV7-2 with TRBJ2-4, with 9 positions matching TRBD1. This CDR3 region has 19 residues. Looked up from germline, CDR1 is SGHTA and CDR2 is FQGNSA. Losses at the gene ends were 0 bases for V and 4 bases for J; bases not matched to a gene: 13.

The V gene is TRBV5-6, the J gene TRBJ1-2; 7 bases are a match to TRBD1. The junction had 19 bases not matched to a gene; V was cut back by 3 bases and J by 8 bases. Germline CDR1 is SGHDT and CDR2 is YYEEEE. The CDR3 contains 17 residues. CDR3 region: CASSSHLRQGEVGGYTF. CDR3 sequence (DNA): TGTGCCAGCAGCTCTCATCTTAGACAGGGAGAAGTAGGGGGCTACACCTTC.

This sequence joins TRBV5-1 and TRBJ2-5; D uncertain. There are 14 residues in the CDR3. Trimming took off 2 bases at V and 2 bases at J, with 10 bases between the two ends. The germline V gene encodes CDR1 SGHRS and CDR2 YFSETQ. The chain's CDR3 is CASSLRTRQETQYF. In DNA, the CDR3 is TGCGCCAGCAGCTTACGAACCAGACAAGAGACCCAGTACTTC.

The chain's CDR3 is CAWETGVYGYTF. The CDR3 nucleotides read TGTGCCTGGGAAACAGGGGTCTATGGCTACACCTTC. The chain uses TRBV30 and TRBJ1-2, with TRBD1 matching over 7 bases. The CDR3 is 12 amino acids. Germline V gene lookup returns CDR1 GTSNPN and CDR2 SVGIG (reference sequence). Unmatched junction bases numbered 4, after V lost 5 bases and J lost 4 bases.

The CDR3 coding sequence is TGTGCCAGCAGCTTCGGACAGGGAGGGACGTACTTC. It specifies CASSFGQGGTYF. The gene calls are TRBV5-8 and TRBJ2-7; TRBD1 is a possible D gene (8 bases). The CDR3 length is 12 residues. Germline V CDR1 and CDR2: SGHTS, YDEGEE. With 2 bases removed from V and 12 bases from J, the gap between germline ends came to 15 bases.

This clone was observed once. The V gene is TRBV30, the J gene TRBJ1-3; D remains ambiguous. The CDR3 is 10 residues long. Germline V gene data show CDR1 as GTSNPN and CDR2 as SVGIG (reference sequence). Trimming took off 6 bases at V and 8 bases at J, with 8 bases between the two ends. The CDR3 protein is CACEGYTIYF. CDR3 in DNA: TGTGCCTGCGAGGGTTACACCATATATTTT.

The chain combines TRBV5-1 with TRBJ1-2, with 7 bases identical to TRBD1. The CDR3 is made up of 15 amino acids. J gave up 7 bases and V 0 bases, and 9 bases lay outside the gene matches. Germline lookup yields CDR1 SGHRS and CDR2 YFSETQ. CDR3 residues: CASSLGGPGTAGYTF. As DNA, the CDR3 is TGCGCCAGCAGCTTGGGGGGCCCCGGGACAGCTGGCTACACCTTC.